Below, 9 T cell receptor beta chains from the same sample are listed, as sequenced in a study of cytomegalovirus exposure and HLA in healthy donors. The PCR had 60 Vbeta and 13 Jbeta primers. TCRdb's copy holds only in-frame clones and misses some; the assay was immunoSEQ multiplex PCR. The table for this sample gives 150,000 to 200,000 clones. The specimen was PBMCs. The receptors shown here come from a man aged 25-45 years in good health and CMV-seronegative.

In DNA, the CDR3 is TGTGCCAGCAGCGTAGCAAGCGGGAGGGAGGGCACAGATACGCAGTATTTT. It specifies CASSVASGREGTDTQYF. The V gene is TRBV9, the J gene TRBJ2-3; 10 nucleotides match TRBD2. This CDR3 contains 17 residues. From germline, CDR1 is SGDLS and CDR2 YYNGEE. V lost 0 bases, J lost 1 base, and 5 bases stayed unmatched.

J is TRBJ1-2 and V is TRBV9; 7 nucleotides match TRBD1. V trimming: 0 bases; J trimming: 3 bases; junction bases outside the gene matches: 5. The CDR3 has 15 residues. From germline, CDR1 is SGDLS and CDR2 YYNGEE. The CDR3 sequence: CASSVEEGGDYGYTF. Here the CDR3 DNA reads TGTGCCAGCAGCGTAGAGGAAGGGGGCGACTATGGCTACACCTTC.

Note on this clone: At one boundary the junction diverges from the germline segment, which might be a read error. The rearrangement links TRBV10-1 to TRBJ2-7; 9 bases match TRBD1. CDR3 length equals 13 residues. The germline V gene encodes CDR1 WNHNN and CDR2 SYGVQD (reference sequence). The CDR3 DNA reads TGCGCCGGCAGTGCGGACAGGGGTTACGAGCAGTACTTC. This sequence encodes CAGSADRGYEQYF.

The chain joins TRBV2 to TRBJ2-1, with unresolved D. This CDR3 contains 14 residues. Trimming left V 3 bases short and J 7 bases short, with 13 bases between. Germline loops: CDR1 SNHLY, CDR2 FYNNEI. The CDR3 sequence is CASSDSPMWNEQFF. CDR3 nucleotide sequence: TGTGCCAGCAGTGACAGTCCGATGTGGAATGAGCAGTTCTTC. Together with reference TRBV2 and TRBJ2-1, the CDR3 gives the full variable domain: EPEVTQTPSHQVTQMGQEVILRCVPISNHLYFYWYRQILGQKVEFLVSFYNNEISEKSEIFDDQFSVERPDGSNFTLKIRSTKLEDSAMYFCASSDSPMWNEQFFGPGTRLTVL.

V and J are TRBV5-4 and TRBJ2-3; D ambiguous. The germline gives CDR1 SGHNT, CDR2 YYREEE (reference sequence). This CDR3 comprises 14 residues. The V end was cut by 6 bases, the J end by 1 base, with 12 bases between. The chain's CDR3 is CASTGQRGTDTQYF. The CDR3 region has the DNA TGTGCCAGCACCGGCCAACGGGGCACAGATACGCAGTATTTT.

This chain joins TRBV5-6 and TRBJ2-2, with a weak D call TRBD1 (6 bases). Germline V lookup: CDR1 SGHDT, CDR2 YYEEEE. Between the trimmed V and J ends, which lost 0 bases and 1 base, there was a span of 7 bases. CDR3 length: 15 amino acids. This CDR3 reads CASSLGQVNTGELFF. DNA of the CDR3: TGTGCCAGCAGCTTGGGACAGGTGAACACCGGGGAGCTGTTTTTT.

V and J are TRBV5-6 and TRBJ2-7; 8 bases are shared with TRBD1. V was clipped by 4 bases and J by 7 bases; unmatched bases: 13. The CDR3 sequence is 15 residues long. CDR1 and CDR2 from the germline V gene are SGHDT and YYEEEE. The CDR3, as DNA: TGTGCCAGCAGCCCCGGGACAGGCACCGCTAGGGAGCAGTACTTC. It codes for CASSPGTGTAREQYF.

This chain connects TRBV5-1 to TRBJ1-2; 7 nucleotides line up with TRBD1. V dropped 5 bases and J dropped 1; count of bases not matched to a gene: 8. The CDR3 consists of 15 residues. Germline V lookup: CDR1 SGHRS, CDR2 YFSETQ. The CDR3 region has the DNA TGCGCCAGCAGGCCGGGACAGCCTAATAACTATGGCTACACCTTC. Translating gives CASRPGQPNNYGYTF.

The chain links TRBV19 to TRBJ2-7, with 7 nucleotides matching TRBD1. This CDR3 has 12 residues. From germline, CDR1 is LNHDA and CDR2 SQIVND (reference sequence). The trim removed 8 bases at V and 3 bases at J, leaving 4 bases unmatched. The CDR3 sequence: CASGDSLYEQYF. In nucleotides, the CDR3 is TGTGCCAGTGGGGACAGCCTCTACGAGCAGTACTTC.